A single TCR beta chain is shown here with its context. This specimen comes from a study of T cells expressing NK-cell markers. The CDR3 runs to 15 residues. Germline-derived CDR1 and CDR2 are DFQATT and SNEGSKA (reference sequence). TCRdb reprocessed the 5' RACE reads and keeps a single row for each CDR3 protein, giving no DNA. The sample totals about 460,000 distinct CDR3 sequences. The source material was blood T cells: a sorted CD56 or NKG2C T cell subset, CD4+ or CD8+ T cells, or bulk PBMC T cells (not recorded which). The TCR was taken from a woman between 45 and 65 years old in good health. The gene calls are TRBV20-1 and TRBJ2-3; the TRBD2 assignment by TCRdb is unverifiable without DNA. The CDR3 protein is CSAREIRDFTDTQYF.